This T cell receptor (beta chain) was profiled in a study of beta chain features in type 1 diabetes. The whole isolated RNA underwent reverse transcription, so sequencing captured expressed TCRB transcripts. Naive, central memory and regulatory T cell samples yielded a few million reads on average. Generated by immunoSEQ multiplex PCR, the TCRdb table keeps only in-frame clones and is missing some. Of 350,000 to 450,000 clones detected, approximately 15% appear once; the ten largest clones hold approximately 0.019%. There are a few counts of this clone. The CDR3 totals 11 residues. The V end lost 5 bases, the J end lost 5 bases, and 6 bases lay between the germline ends. CDR1 and CDR2 (germline): SGHTA, FQGNSA.

The source is a woman aged 18-29 years in good health. The V call is TRBV7-2, the J call TRBJ2-5; D unresolved. Sequencing was performed on naive CD4+ T cells from blood. CDR3 loop: CASSPYETQYF. The CDR3 DNA is TGTGCCAGCAGCCCGTATGAGACCCAGTACTTC.